The clone carrying this T cell receptor beta chain was found many times. Its target is not known. TCRdb used MiXCR to reprocess the reads, holding one entry per CDR3 protein. The sample records some 220,000 distinct CDR3 sequences, 10% to 15% being singletons. This sample was taken from a study of T cell repertoires in cytomegalovirus infection. Study-wide context: Signatures in public TCR beta sequences pointed to both CMV infection and matching HLA type. Study-wide findings and caveats: Predominance within the ex vivo response was attributable to HLA-C-restricted CMV-specific TCR beta clonotypes. Carriage of CMV together with the relevant HLA was identifiable through cumulative public TCR beta family frequency.

Germline CDR1 is SGHTA and CDR2 is FQGNSA. The V end lost 2 bases, the J end lost 6 bases, and 16 bases lay between the germline ends. The CDR3 extends over 15 amino acids. The chain combines TRBV7-2 with TRBJ1-1; tentatively, D is TRBD1 (5 bases). The sample taken for sequencing was PBMCs. This sequence originates from a human donor in good health (CMV status not recorded). Some clones in this sample may be carry-over from other donors' samples. The CDR3 DNA is TGTGCCAGCAGCTTAAGTGTGGGGGAGGGATCTGAAGCTTTCTTT. It translates to CASSLSVGEGSEAFF.